The rows below give T cell receptor beta chains drawn from one sample of a study of blood T cells in healthy people across ages. TCRdb reprocessed the 5' RACE reads with MiXCR, giving one entry per CDR3 protein. The table has 1.8 million or so distinct CDR3 sequences, about 39% seen once. Sequenced material: blood. The receptors originated from a human donor in good health. Each CDR3 is given with its conserved first and last residue. Fields, in order: V gene, clone size, D gene, J gene, CDR3 protein, CDR3 DNA. A D gene is named only where the DNA matches it firmly. Size is stated for part of the rows, as once, few or many counts, or as a class when the clone is expanded.

>TRBV29-1|few|-|TRBJ1-3
CSARSGNTIYF
TGCAGCGCCAGATCTGGAAACACCATATATTTT
>TRBV4-1|-|TRBD2|TRBJ2-3
CASSPPGGSGGTDTQYF
TGCGCCAGCAGCCCGCCCGGTGGTAGCGGGGGCACAGATACGCAGTATTTT
>TRBV29-1|-|-|TRBJ2-2
CSVVRGLNTGELFF
TGCAGCGTTGTCCGGGGGCTAAACACCGGGGAGCTGTTTTTT
>TRBV2|few|TRBD1|TRBJ1-2
CASKSAGQNYGYTF
TGTGCCAGCAAGTCGGCGGGACAGAATTATGGCTACACCTTC
>TRBV7-9|-|TRBD2|TRBJ2-1
CASSLALAADNEQFF
TGTGCCAGCAGCTTAGCGCTAGCGGCTGACAATGAGCAGTTCTTC
>TRBV12-3/TRBV12-4|-|-|TRBJ2-3
CASSFPGALTDTQYF
TGTGCCAGCAGTTTCCCAGGGGCCCTTACAGATACGCAGTATTTT
>TRBV7-2|few|TRBD1|TRBJ2-7
CASSLVGGTGYVDEQYF
TGTGCCAGCAGCTTAGTGGGTGGGACAGGGTATGTCGACGAGCAGTACTTC
>TRBV28|-|-|TRBJ2-7
CASSLGSGGTQSTSYKQYF
TGTGCCAGCAGTTTAGGATCCGGCGGGACTCAATCGACCTCCTACAAGCAGTACTTC
>TRBV4-1|-|TRBD1|TRBJ1-4
CASSQAGQGYEKLFF
TGCGCCAGCAGCCAGGCAGGACAGGGGTATGAAAAACTGTTTTTT
>TRBV4-2|few|TRBD1|TRBJ2-5
CASSQEGQEPRETQYF
TGTGCCAGCAGCCAGGAGGGACAGGAACCGCGAGAGACCCAGTACTTC
>TRBV29-1|-|-|TRBJ2-5
CSAPEEGRWYTQYF
TGCAGCGCCCCCGAGGAAGGACGCTGGTATACCCAGTACTTC
>TRBV4-3|few|TRBD2|TRBJ2-1
CASSHVLAGGINNEQFF
TGCGCCAGCAGCCATGTTCTAGCGGGGGGGATAAACAATGAGCAGTTCTTC
>TRBV12-3/TRBV12-4|-|TRBD1|TRBJ2-3
CASRGIQRQGSTDTQYF
TGTGCCAGCAGAGGGATTCAAAGACAGGGGAGCACAGATACGCAGTATTTT
>TRBV7-2|-|-|TRBJ1-5
CASSSTLADQPQHF
TGTGCCAGCAGCTCAACCCTAGCCGACCAGCCCCAGCATTTT
>TRBV10-3|-|TRBD2|TRBJ2-1
CAISESRSGGASEQFF
TGTGCCATCAGTGAGTCGAGAAGCGGGGGGGCAAGTGAGCAGTTCTTC
>TRBV4-2|-|-|TRBJ1-6
CASSQEGLPRAPLHF
TGTGCCAGCAGCCAAGAAGGACTTCCGAGGGCACCCCTCCACTTT
>TRBV7-9|few|-|TRBJ1-2
CASSEPTGTVNYGYTF
TGTGCCAGCAGCGAACCAACTGGGACTGTGAACTATGGCTACACCTTC
>TRBV7-9|few|-|TRBJ1-2
CASSPLNPRLGYTF
TGTGCCAGCAGCCCTCTGAACCCTAGGCTTGGCTACACCTTC
>TRBV9|few|-|TRBJ2-7
CASSTRAEGDDEQYF
TGTGCCAGCAGCACTCGAGCCGAGGGGGATGACGAGCAGTACTTC
>TRBV25-1|few|-|TRBJ2-5
CASSGEGRETQYF
TGTGCCAGCAGCGGAGAGGGTAGGGAGACCCAGTACTTC
>TRBV28|-|TRBD2|TRBJ2-1
CASSSTRLANPKGSYNEQFF
TGTGCCAGCAGCTCCACCCGACTAGCCAACCCGAAGGGCTCCTACAATGAGCAGTTCTTC
>TRBV7-9|-|-|TRBJ1-2
CASSPPVGRSRYGYTF
TGTGCCAGCAGCCCGCCTGTTGGCAGGTCCCGCTATGGCTACACCTTC
>TRBV12-3/TRBV12-4|-|-|TRBJ2-3
CASSLRGYSTDTQYF
TGTGCCAGCAGTTTACGGGGCTACTCCACAGATACGCAGTATTTT
>TRBV28|-|TRBD1|TRBJ2-7
CASRPHGTGSHSYEQYF
TGTGCCAGCAGACCTCACGGGACAGGATCCCACTCCTACGAGCAGTACTTC
>TRBV5-1|-|-|TRBJ2-1
CASSLAVDREQFF
TGCGCCAGCAGCTTGGCCGTTGACAGGGAGCAGTTCTTC
>TRBV20-1|-|TRBD2|TRBJ2-3
CSATGLAGDTKYDSTDTQYF
TGCAGTGCTACAGGACTAGCGGGGGACACCAAATATGATAGCACAGATACGCAGTATTTT
>TRBV10-3|-|TRBD1|TRBJ1-2
CAISSLARGYGYTF
TGTGCCATCAGTTCGTTGGCCAGGGGGTATGGCTACACCTTC
>TRBV10-3|few|-|TRBJ1-3
CAIRETNSGNTIYF
TGTGCCATCAGAGAAACTAACTCTGGAAACACCATATATTTT
>TRBV6-1|-|-|TRBJ2-2
CASSVGLVNTGELFF
TGTGCCAGCAGTGTAGGCTTGGTTAACACCGGGGAGCTGTTTTTT
>TRBV11-1|-|TRBD2|TRBJ2-1
CASSPGLAPGYNEQFF
TGTGCCAGCAGCCCCGGACTAGCCCCTGGCTACAATGAGCAGTTCTTC
>TRBV5-1|many|-|TRBJ2-5
CASSLRYQETQYF
TGTGCCAGCAGCCTCCGGTACCAAGAGACCCAGTACTTC
>TRBV4-3|few|-|TRBJ2-1
CASSQGSGVELGHEQFF
TGCGCCAGCAGCCAAGGATCTGGCGTAGAACTTGGGCATGAGCAGTTCTTC
>TRBV2|-|TRBD2|TRBJ2-3
CASTPTSGVTDTQYF
TGTGCCAGCACCCCGACTAGCGGGGTCACAGATACGCAGTATTTT
>TRBV10-3|few|TRBD2|TRBJ2-5
CAIGGGETQYF
TGTGCCATCGGCGGGGGAGAGACCCAGTACTTC
>TRBV7-2|-|TRBD2|TRBJ2-7
CASSLRRGWGDEQYF
TGTGCCAGCAGCTTACGGCGGGGGTGGGGAGACGAGCAGTACTTC
>TRBV11-2|few|-|TRBJ2-6
CASSSRGGSGANVLTF
TGTGCCAGCAGCTCTCGAGGGGGCTCTGGGGCCAACGTCCTGACTTTC
>TRBV6-5|-|TRBD2|TRBJ2-3
CASSYSRLAGVTDTQYF
TGTGCCAGCAGTTACTCGAGGCTAGCGGGGGTCACAGATACGCAGTATTTT
>TRBV7-2|-|-|TRBJ2-5
CASSFGPIWETQYF
TGTGCCAGCAGCTTTGGACCAATTTGGGAGACCCAGTACTTC
>TRBV5-1|few|TRBD1|TRBJ2-5
CASSLVQGSGETQYF
TGCGCCAGCAGCTTGGTACAGGGGAGTGGAGAGACCCAGTACTTC
>TRBV4-2|few|TRBD2|TRBJ2-7
CASSFTSGGLTYEQYF
TGTGCCAGCAGCTTTACTAGCGGGGGCCTTACCTACGAGCAGTACTTC
>TRBV9|-|-|TRBJ1-1
CASSRTLDTEAFF
TGTGCCAGCAGCCGGACGCTTGACACTGAAGCTTTCTTT
>TRBV12-3/TRBV12-4|few|-|TRBJ1-5
CATGKGVQPQHF
TGTGCCACCGGGAAGGGAGTTCAGCCCCAGCATTTT
>TRBV27|-|-|TRBJ1-5
CASSHIGGRGQPQHF
TGTGCCAGCAGTCACATAGGTGGACGGGGTCAGCCCCAGCATTTT
>TRBV29-1|few|-|TRBJ2-7
CSVPLDGSSYEQYF
TGCAGCGTTCCCCTGGATGGGTCCTCCTACGAGCAGTACTTC
>TRBV29-1|-|TRBD1|TRBJ2-7
CSVRTGGIEQYF
TGCAGCGTCAGGACAGGGGGCATCGAGCAGTACTTC
>TRBV29-1|many|-|TRBJ2-7
CSVVRKDSKQYF
TGCAGCGTTGTTCGTAAGGACTCTAAGCAGTACTTC
>TRBV4-3|few|TRBD2|TRBJ2-1
CASSQDQRGGRGEQFF
TGCGCCAGCAGCCAAGATCAGCGGGGGGGCCGGGGTGAGCAGTTCTTC
>TRBV6-2/TRBV6-3|few|-|TRBJ1-5
CASSYLRTGASGPQHF
TGTGCCAGCAGCTACCTCCGGACGGGTGCGAGTGGGCCCCAGCATTTT
>TRBV7-2|-|TRBD1|TRBJ2-6
CASSSYRDRAFGANVLTF
TGTGCCAGCAGCTCATACCGGGACAGGGCGTTTGGGGCCAACGTCCTGACTTTC
>TRBV29-1|few|TRBD1|TRBJ1-2
CSAGGQGANGYTF
TGCAGCGCCGGGGGACAGGGGGCGAATGGCTACACCTTC
>TRBV20-1|few|-|TRBJ2-1
CSATRGALYNEQFF
TGCAGTGCCACCCGGGGGGCTCTCTACAATGAGCAGTTCTTC
>TRBV29-1|-|TRBD1|TRBJ2-3
CSVATGVRTDTQYF
TGCAGCGTCGCAACAGGGGTCCGCACAGATACGCAGTATTTT
>TRBV7-3|-|-|TRBJ1-5
CTSSLNEGGPQHF
TGTACCAGCAGCTTAAATGAAGGTGGGCCCCAGCATTTT